This T cell receptor beta chain was recovered during a study of glioma-infiltrating T cells after dendritic cell vaccination. Overall study: Monocyte-derived dendritic cells, cultured 6 to 8 days with IL-4 and GM-CSF, were pulsed with autologous tumor lysate. Study-level findings and limits: Estimated pretreatment TIL content predicted outcome after dendritic cell vaccination.

This CDR3 region has 14 residues. The germline V gene encodes CDR1 MNHEY and CDR2 SVGAGI. V was clipped by 0 bases and J by 7 bases, with 12 bases between them. TCRdb keeps only in-frame clones here, not all; method: immunoSEQ multiplex PCR. The table shows fewer than 85,000 clones, with about nine tenths occurring only once. A remark on this clone: Its antigen is as yet unknown.

This sample's time point: after dendritic cell vaccination, including at tumor progression/relapse. The receptor's source is a human donor with glioblastoma. Sequencing was performed on blood, taken after dendritic cell vaccination. This rearrangement joins TRBV6-5 to TRBJ1-1; possibly TRBD1 for D (5 bases). The CDR3 is CASSYSAGLGEAFF. In nucleotides, the CDR3 is TGTGCCAGCAGTTACTCTGCAGGGTTGGGTGAAGCTTTCTTT.